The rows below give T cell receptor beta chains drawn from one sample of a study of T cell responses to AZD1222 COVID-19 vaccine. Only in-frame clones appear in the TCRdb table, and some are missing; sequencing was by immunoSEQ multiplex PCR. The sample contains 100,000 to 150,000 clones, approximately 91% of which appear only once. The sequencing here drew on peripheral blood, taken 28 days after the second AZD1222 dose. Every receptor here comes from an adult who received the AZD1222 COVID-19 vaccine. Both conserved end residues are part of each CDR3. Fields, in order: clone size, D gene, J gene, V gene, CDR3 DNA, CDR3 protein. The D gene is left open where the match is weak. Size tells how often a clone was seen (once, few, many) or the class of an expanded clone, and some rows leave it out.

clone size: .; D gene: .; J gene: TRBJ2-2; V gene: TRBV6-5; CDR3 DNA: TGTGCCAGCAGACCTAACACCGGGGAGCTGTTTTTT; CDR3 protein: CASRPNTGELFF
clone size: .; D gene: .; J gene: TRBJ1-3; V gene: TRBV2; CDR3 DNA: TGTGCCAGCAGGAGGGGGGCACCGGGAAACACCATATATTTT; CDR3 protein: CASRRGAPGNTIYF
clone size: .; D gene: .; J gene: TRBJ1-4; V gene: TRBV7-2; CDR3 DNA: TGTGCCAGCAGCTTAGTTTTCCAGGGATATAATGAAAAACTGTTTTTT; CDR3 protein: CASSLVFQGYNEKLFF
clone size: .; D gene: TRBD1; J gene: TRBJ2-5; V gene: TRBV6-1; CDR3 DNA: TGTGCCAGCAGTGAATTCCCCCGGGACAGGGGGGAGACCCAGTACTTC; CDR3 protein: CASSEFPRDRGETQYF
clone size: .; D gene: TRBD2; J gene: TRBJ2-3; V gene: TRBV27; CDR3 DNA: TGTGCCAGCAAGCGGGAACTGGCAGATACGCAGTATTTT; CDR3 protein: CASKRELADTQYF
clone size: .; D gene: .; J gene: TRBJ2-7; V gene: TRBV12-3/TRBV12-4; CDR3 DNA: TGTGCCAGCAGTTTAGCGCGTGGGGAGCAGTACTTC; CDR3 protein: CASSLARGEQYF
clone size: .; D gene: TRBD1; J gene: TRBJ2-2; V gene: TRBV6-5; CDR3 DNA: TGTGCCAGCAGCCACACAGGGGCGGGCGGGGAGCTGTTTTTT; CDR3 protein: CASSHTGAGGELFF
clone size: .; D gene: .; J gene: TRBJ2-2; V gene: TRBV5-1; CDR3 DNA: TGCGCCAGCAGTCCCCTAGCACTGACGAACACCGGGGAGCTGTTTTTT; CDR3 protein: CASSPLALTNTGELFF
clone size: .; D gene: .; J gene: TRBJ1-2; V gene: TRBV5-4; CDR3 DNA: TGTGCCAGCAGCTTTAAGGGTTCGGCTGGCTACACCTTC; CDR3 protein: CASSFKGSAGYTF
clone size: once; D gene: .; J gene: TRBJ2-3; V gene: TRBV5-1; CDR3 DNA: TGCGCCAGCAGCTCCTTGGGAGGCACAGATACGCAGTATTTT; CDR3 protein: CASSSLGGTDTQYF
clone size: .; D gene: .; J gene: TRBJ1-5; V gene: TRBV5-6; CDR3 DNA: TGTGCCAGCAGCTGGGCGGGCAATCAGCCCCAGCATTTT; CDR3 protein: CASSWAGNQPQHF
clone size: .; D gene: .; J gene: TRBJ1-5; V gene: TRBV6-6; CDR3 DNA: TGTGCCAGCAGCACGCCCGGAAGGGGTCCCCAGCCCCAGCATTTT; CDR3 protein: CASSTPGRGPQPQHF
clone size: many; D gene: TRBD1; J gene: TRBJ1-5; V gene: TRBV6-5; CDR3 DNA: TGTGCCAGCAGAGGGACAGTGGAAGGGCCCCAGCATTTT; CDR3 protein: CASRGTVEGPQHF
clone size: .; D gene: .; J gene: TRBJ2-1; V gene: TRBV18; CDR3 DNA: TGTGCCAGCTCACCTGTAAGGGACAATGAGCAGTTCTTC; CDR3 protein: CASSPVRDNEQFF
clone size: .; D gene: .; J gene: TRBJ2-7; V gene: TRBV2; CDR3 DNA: TGTGCCAGCAGTGGGACCTACGAGCAGTACTTC; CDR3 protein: CASSGTYEQYF
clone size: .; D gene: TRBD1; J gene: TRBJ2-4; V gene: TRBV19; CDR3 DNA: TGTGCCAGTAGCGACAGGGTGAGGGCCAAAAACATTCAGTACTTC; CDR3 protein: CASSDRVRAKNIQYF
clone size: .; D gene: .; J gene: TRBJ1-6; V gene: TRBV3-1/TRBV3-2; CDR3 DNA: TGTGCCAGCAGCCAAGTACAAAGTCCTAATAATTCACCCCTCCACTTT; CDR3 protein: CASSQVQSPNNSPLHF
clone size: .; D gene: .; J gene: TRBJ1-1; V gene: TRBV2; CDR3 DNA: TGTGCCAGCAGTGAAGCGGTGGCAGGACTGAACACTGAAGCTTTCTTT; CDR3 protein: CASSEAVAGLNTEAFF
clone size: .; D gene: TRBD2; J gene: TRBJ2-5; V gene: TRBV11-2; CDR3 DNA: TGTGCCAGCCGCAGACTAGCTGGGGAGACCCAGTACTTC; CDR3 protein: CASRRLAGETQYF
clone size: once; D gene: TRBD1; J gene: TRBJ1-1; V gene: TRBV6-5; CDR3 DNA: TGTGCCAGCAGTTACAACGGAGGGGGCCCCTTTGAAGCTTTCTTT; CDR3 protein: CASSYNGGGPFEAFF
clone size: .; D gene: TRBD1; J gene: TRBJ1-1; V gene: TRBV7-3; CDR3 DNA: TGTGCCAGCAGCTCACAGGGACAGATGAACACTGAAGCTTTCTTT; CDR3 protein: CASSSQGQMNTEAFF
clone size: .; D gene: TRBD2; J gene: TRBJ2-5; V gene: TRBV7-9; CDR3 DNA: TGTGCCAGCAGCGTCGGGACTATCGAACCAGAGACCCAGTACTTC; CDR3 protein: CASSVGTIEPETQYF
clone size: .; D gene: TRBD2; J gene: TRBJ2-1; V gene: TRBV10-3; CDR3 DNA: TGTGCCATCAGTGAGACCGGGAGGTTCGGTGAGCAGTTCTTC; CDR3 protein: CAISETGRFGEQFF
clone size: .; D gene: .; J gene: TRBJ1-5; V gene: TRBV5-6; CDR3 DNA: TGTGCCAGCAGCTTGAAGGGGGTCAAGCCCCAGCATTTT; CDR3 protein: CASSLKGVKPQHF
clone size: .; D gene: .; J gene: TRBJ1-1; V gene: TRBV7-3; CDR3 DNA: TGTGCCAGCAGCTTAGACTTGAACACTGAAGCTTTCTTT; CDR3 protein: CASSLDLNTEAFF
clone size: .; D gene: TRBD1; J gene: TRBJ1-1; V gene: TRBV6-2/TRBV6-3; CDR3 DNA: TGTGCCAGCAGTTACCCTACGCGTCGGACAGGCCTCAACACTGAAGCTTTCTTT; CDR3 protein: CASSYPTRRTGLNTEAFF
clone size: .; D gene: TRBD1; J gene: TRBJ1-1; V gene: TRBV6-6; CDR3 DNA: TGTGCCAGCAGTTACTCCCGGACAGGGGGAATCCCGGCTTTCTTT; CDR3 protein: CASSYSRTGGIPAFF
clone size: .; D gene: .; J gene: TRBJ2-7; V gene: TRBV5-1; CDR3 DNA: TGCGCCAGCAGCTTGGACACAGGTTCGGGGTCCGAGCAGTACTTC; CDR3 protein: CASSLDTGSGSEQYF
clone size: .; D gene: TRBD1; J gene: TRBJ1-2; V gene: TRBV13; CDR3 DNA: TGTGCCAGCAGCCCAGGGACAGGGCATGGCTACACCTTC; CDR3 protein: CASSPGTGHGYTF
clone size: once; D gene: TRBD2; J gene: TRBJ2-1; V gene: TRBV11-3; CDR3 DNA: TGTGCCAGCAGCTCCCGACTAGCGGGTTCCTACAATGAGCAGTTCTTC; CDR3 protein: CASSSRLAGSYNEQFF
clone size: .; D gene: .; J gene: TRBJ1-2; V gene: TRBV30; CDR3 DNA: TGTGCCTGGAGCCCGGGCTCGGTGGGTGGCTACACCTTC; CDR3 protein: CAWSPGSVGGYTF
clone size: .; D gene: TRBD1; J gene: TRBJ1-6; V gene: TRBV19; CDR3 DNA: TGTGCCAGTAGTATGATTCGGGACAGGGATAATTCACCCCTCCACTTT; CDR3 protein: CASSMIRDRDNSPLHF
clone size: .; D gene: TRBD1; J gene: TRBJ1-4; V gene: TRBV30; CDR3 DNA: TGTGCCTGGACGACAGGGGTTAACGAAAAACTGTTTTTT; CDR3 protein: CAWTTGVNEKLFF
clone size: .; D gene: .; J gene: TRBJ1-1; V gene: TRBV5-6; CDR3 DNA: TGTGCCAGCAGCTCCCATGACACTGAAGCTTTCTTT; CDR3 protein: CASSSHDTEAFF
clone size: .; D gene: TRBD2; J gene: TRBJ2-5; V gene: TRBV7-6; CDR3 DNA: TGTGCCAGCAGCTTTACTAGCGGGAGTGGAGAGACCCAGTACTTC; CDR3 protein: CASSFTSGSGETQYF
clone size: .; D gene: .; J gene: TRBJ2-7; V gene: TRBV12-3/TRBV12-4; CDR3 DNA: TGTGCCAGCGGGGGGCCCACCTACGAGCAGTACTTC; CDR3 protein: CASGGPTYEQYF
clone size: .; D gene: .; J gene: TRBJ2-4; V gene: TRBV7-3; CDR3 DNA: TGTGCCAGCAGCTTAGAGGGCCACGGGAGTGGTGGAAACATTCAGTACTTC; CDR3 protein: CASSLEGHGSGGNIQYF
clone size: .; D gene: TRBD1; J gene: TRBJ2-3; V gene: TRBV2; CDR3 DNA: TGTGCCAGCAGTGTTAGGGGGCTCGCTAGCACAGATACGCAGTATTTT; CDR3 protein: CASSVRGLASTDTQYF
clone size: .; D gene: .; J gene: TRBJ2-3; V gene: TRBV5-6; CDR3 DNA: TGTGCCAGCAGCTTGGCCTGGCGGGGGCGTCCCACAGATACGCAGTATTTT; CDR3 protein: CASSLAWRGRPTDTQYF
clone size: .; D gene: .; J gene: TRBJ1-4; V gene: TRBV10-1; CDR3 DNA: TGCGCCAGCAGTGAAACAGCAACTAATGAAAAACTGTTTTTT; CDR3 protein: CASSETATNEKLFF
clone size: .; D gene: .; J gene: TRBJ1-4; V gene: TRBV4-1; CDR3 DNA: TGCGCCAGCAGACCGGGCCCCTATGAAAAACTGTTTTTT; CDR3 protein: CASRPGPYEKLFF
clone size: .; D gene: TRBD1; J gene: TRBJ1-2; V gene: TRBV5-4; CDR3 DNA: TGTGCCAGCAGCCCGGGACAGGGGCACCATGGCTACACCTTC; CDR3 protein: CASSPGQGHHGYTF
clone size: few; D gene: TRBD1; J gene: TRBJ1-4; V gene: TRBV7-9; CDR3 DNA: TGTGCCAGCCGCCTGTCCTGGGACAGCTCTGCAACTAATGAAAAACTGTTTTTT; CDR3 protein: CASRLSWDSSATNEKLFF
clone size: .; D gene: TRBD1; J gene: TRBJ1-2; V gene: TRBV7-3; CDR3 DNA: TGTGCCAGCAGCTTAGGACAGGGGGTCTATGGCTACACCTTC; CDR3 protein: CASSLGQGVYGYTF
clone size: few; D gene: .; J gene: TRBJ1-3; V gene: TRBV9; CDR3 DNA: TGTGCCAGCAGCGGGGGTTACTCTGGAAACACCATATATTTT; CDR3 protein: CASSGGYSGNTIYF
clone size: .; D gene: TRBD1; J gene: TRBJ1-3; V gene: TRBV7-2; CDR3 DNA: TGTGCCAGCAGCTTCTGGACAGGGCCTGGAAACACCATATATTTT; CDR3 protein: CASSFWTGPGNTIYF
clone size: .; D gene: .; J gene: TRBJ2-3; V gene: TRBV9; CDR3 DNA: TGTGCCAGCAGCCGCAGCGGGAGCACAGATACGCAGTATTTT; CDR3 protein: CASSRSGSTDTQYF
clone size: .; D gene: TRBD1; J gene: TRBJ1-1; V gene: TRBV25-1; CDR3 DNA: TGTGCCAGCAGTGCCGTCGACAGGGCGATCACTGAAGCTTTCTTT; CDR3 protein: CASSAVDRAITEAFF
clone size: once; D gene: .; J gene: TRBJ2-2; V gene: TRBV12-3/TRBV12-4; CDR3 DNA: TGTGCCAGCAGTTCAGCGAAGGAGCTGTTTTTT; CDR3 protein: CASSSAKELFF
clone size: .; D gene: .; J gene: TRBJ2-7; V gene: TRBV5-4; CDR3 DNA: TGTGCCAGCAGCTTGCAAGGGGTCCCCTACGAGCAGTACTTC; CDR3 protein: CASSLQGVPYEQYF
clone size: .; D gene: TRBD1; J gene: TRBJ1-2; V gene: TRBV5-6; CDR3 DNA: TGTGCCAGCAGCTTGGCGACAGGGGGCTCGGGCTATGGCTACACCTTC; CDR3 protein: CASSLATGGSGYGYTF
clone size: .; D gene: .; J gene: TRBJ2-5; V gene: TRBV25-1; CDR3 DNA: TGTGCCAGCAGTGACACAACCGGTAGTCAAGAGACCCAGTACTTC; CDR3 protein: CASSDTTGSQETQYF
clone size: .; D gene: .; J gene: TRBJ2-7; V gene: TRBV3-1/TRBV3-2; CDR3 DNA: TGTGCCAGCAGCCAAGCGGGGAGGGAGCAGTACTTC; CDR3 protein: CASSQAGREQYF
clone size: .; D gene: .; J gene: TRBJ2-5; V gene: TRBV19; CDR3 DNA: TGTGCCAGTAGTATAGGAGGGGAACCAAGTCGAGAGACCCAGTACTTC; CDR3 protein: CASSIGGEPSRETQYF